This TCR beta chain was captured by sequencing in a study of shared clonotypes between healthy human individuals. Looking at the study overall: CD4 naive and memory got three plates each, CD8 naive two, CD8 memory one.

Template for every sorted-subset replicate PCR totaled around 210 ng DNA, 25,000 to 30,000 T cell genomes. Produced via immunoSEQ multiplex PCR; TCRdb's table is partial and in-frame only. Of approximately 2,000,000 clones in the sample, 93% were seen once. Whole-study results and caveats: Clonotype sharing across donors was expected to vary with sequencing depth.

CD45RO-negative, CCR7-selected cells formed the naive CD8 fraction, which excluded terminally differentiated effector memory CD45RA+ cells. Donors, healthy HIV-negative adults, lacked recent acute infections or vaccinations. Per the germline V gene, CDR1 is SGDLS and CDR2 is YYNGEE. This CDR3 spans 16 amino acids. The junction had 7 bases not matched to a gene; V was cut back by 5 bases and J by 0 bases. To note about this clone: Its target is unknown.

The clonotype comes from a man between 18 and 35 years old in good health. Some clones in this sample may be carry-over from other donors' samples. Sequenced sample: naive CD8+ T cells from PBMCs. V usage is TRBV9 and J usage is TRBJ2-5, with 10 bases that match TRBD2. This CDR3 is CASSRTSGTYQETQYF. The CDR3 DNA reads TGTGCCAGCAGTAGGACTAGCGGAACCTACCAAGAGACCCAGTACTTC.